A single sample gave rise to the 14 T cell receptor beta chains below, sequenced in a study of T cells in women clearing cervical HPV infection. Repertoires were generated with immunoSEQ multiplex PCR, while TCRdb's copy carries only in-frame clones and drops some. This repertoire includes 25,000 to 30,000 clones. Material: blood buffy coat. The receptors originated from a woman between 18 and 70 years old with a cervical HPV16 infection that either progressed to CIN3+ or cleared (not recorded which).

As regards this clone: The read ends 3 residues shy of where the CDR3 ends; the end is completed using the germline J gene. The chain couples TRBV5-1 to TRBJ1-1, with unresolved D. Trimming took off 0 bases at V and 3 bases at J, with 9 bases between the two ends. Germline CDR1 is SGHRS and CDR2 is YFSETQ. CDR3 length: 14 residues. Incomplete CDR3 DNA: TGCGCCAGCAGCTTGGGGGCAGGCCACACTGAA. Translation gives CASSLGAGHTE. The whole CDR3 sequence is CASSLGAGHTEAFF.

This CDR3 reads CASRRTQNQPQHF. CDR3 DNA (partial): TGTGCCAGTAGAAGGACACAAAATCAGCCC. The rearrangement joins TRBV19 to TRBJ1-5; D might be TRBD1 (5 bases). The read falls 3 residues short of the CDR3 end, and the missing part is taken from the germline J gene. V was clipped by 6 bases and J by 4 bases, with 10 bases between them. The CDR3 consists of 13 residues. The germline V gene has CDR1 LNHDA and CDR2 SQIVND (reference sequence).

To note about this clone: The sequence runs out 3 residues before the end of the CDR3; the remainder is reconstructed from the germline J gene. The V gene is TRBV20-1, the J gene TRBJ2-1; weak D call: TRBD2 (5 bases). V was trimmed by 0 bases and J by 4 bases, leaving 16 bases between them. The CDR3 length is 16 residues. The germline V gene encodes CDR1 DFQATT and CDR2 SNEGSKA (reference sequence). CDR3: CSARDQASGAYNEQFF. Partial CDR3 DNA: TGCAGTGCTAGAGATCAGGCGAGCGGAGCTTACAATGAG.

Regarding this clone: The read terminates 3 residues before the CDR3 end, so the remaining end is supplied by the germline J gene. V is TRBV4-2 and J is TRBJ1-1; 9 bases match TRBD1. There are 14 residues in the CDR3. The V gene end was trimmed by 3 bases and the J gene end by 5 bases; junction bases not matched to a gene: 4. The germline CDR1 and CDR2 sequences are LGHNA and YNFKEQ. CDR3 residues: CASSHHRGQTEAFF. CDR3 bases read: TGTGCCAGCAGCCACCACAGGGGGCAAACTGAA.

As to this clone: The read finishes 3 residues shy of the CDR3 end, and the germline J gene is used to complete it. V gene TRBV7-8 combines with J gene TRBJ2-3; 7 nucleotides align to TRBD2. Trimming at V came to 1 base and at J to 3 bases, leaving 4 bases not matched to a gene. The germline V gene encodes CDR1 SGHVS and CDR2 FQNEAQ. The CDR3 is 15 residues long. The CDR3 sequence is CASSLEPAGTDTQYF. The covered CDR3 bases are TGTGCCAGCAGCTTAGAACCAGCGGGAACAGATACG.

In the case of this clone: The read falls 3 residues short of the CDR3 end, and the missing part is taken from the germline J gene. This chain connects TRBV7-6 to TRBJ2-1; D unresolved. V lost 1 base and J 5 bases, leaving 9 bases between the germline ends. This CDR3 region has 14 residues. Germline lookup yields CDR1 SGHVS and CDR2 FNYEAQ. This CDR3 is CASSLGNLNNEQFF. The sequenced part of the CDR3 DNA is TGTGCCAGCAGCTTAGGAAACCTAAACAATGAG. The complete variable domain, with remaining parts taken from reference TRBV7-6 and TRBJ2-1, reads GAGVSQSPRYKVTKRGQDVALRCDPISGHVSLYWYRQALGQGPEFLTYFNYEAQQDKSGLPNDRFSAERPEGSISTLTIQRTEQRDSAMYRCASSLGNLNNEQFFGPGTRLTVL.

As concerns this clone: The read terminates 3 residues before the CDR3 end, so the remaining end is supplied by the germline J gene. The rearrangement links TRBV5-1 to TRBJ1-1; D unclear. The V gene lost 6 bases and the J gene lost 5 bases, with 14 bases spanning the gap. Per germline, CDR1 SGHRS and CDR2 YFSETQ. CDR3 length equals 13 residues. The sequenced CDR3 bases are TGCGCCAGCACTTTCAGCTCCGGGACTGAA. The encoded protein is CASTFSSGTE. The entire CDR3 is CASTFSSGTEAFF.

With regard to this clone: The read terminates 3 residues ahead of where the CDR3 ends, so the germline J gene completes it. This chain joins TRBV2 and TRBJ2-5, with D possibly being TRBD2 (6 bases). The CDR3 is made up of 12 amino acids. CDR1 SNHLY and CDR2 FYNNEI come from the germline V gene. Trimming removed 6 bases from V and 4 bases from J, with 9 bases in between. The CDR3: CASRRDLETQYF. The CDR3 DNA, read in part, is TGTGCCAGCAGACGGGACTTAGAGACC.

As regards this clone: The read stops 3 residues short of the end of the CDR3; the missing end is completed from the germline J gene. The rearrangement joins TRBV2 to TRBJ2-7; tentatively, D is TRBD1 (6 bases). Germline V gene lookup returns CDR1 SNHLY and CDR2 FYNNEI. The CDR3 has 14 residues. V shed 7 bases and J shed 2 bases, with 15 bases lying between them. Partial CDR3 DNA: TGTGCCAGCAAGGGACGACAGGCAGCCTACGAG. Encoded protein: CASKGRQAAYE. The entire CDR3 reads CASKGRQAAYEQYF.

Note on this clone: Read coverage stops 3 residues before the CDR3 terminus; the germline J gene supplies the remainder. V gene TRBV7-2 combines with J gene TRBJ2-3, with 8 bases identical to TRBD2. The junction had 14 bases not matched to a gene; V was cut back by 10 bases and J by 8 bases. From germline, CDR1 is SGHTA and CDR2 FQGNSA. The CDR3 consists of 14 residues. CDR3 bases read: TGTGCCACCTTGGGGGCGGGGGGCGTTGGTACG. Translated: CATLGAGGVGT. The complete CDR3 sequence is CATLGAGGVGTQYF.

To note about this clone: The sequence runs out 3 residues before the end of the CDR3; the remainder is reconstructed from the germline J gene. This chain joins TRBV19 and TRBJ1-5; possibly TRBD1 for D (5 bases). V lost 5 bases, J lost 7 bases, and 6 bases lay in between. CDR1 is LNHDA, CDR2 SQIVND, per germline (reference sequence). CDR3 length equals 11 residues. This CDR3 reads CASSQGQPQHF. The sequenced CDR3 bases are TGTGCCAGTAGTCAGGGACAGCCC. Together with reference TRBV19 and TRBJ1-5, the CDR3 gives the full variable domain: DGGITQSPKYLFRKEGQNVTLSCEQNLNHDAMYWYRQDPGQGLRLIYYSQIVNDFQKGDIAEGYSVSREKKESFPLTVTSAQKNPTAFYLCASSQGQPQHFGDGTRLSIL.

Of note for this clone: Read data end 3 residues before the CDR3 end; the end is taken from the germline J gene. V is TRBV6-1 and J is TRBJ2-7; 8 bases align to TRBD1. Germline V CDR1 and CDR2: MNHNS, SASEGT. With 1 base clipped from V and 3 bases from J, the junction kept 2 bases outside the gene matches. The CDR3 is made up of 14 amino acids. Here the CDR3 reads CASSEVGTGYEQYF. The part of the CDR3 DNA that was read is TGTGCCAGCAGTGAAGTAGGGACAGGCTACGAG.

A remark on this clone: The CDR3 goes on 3 residues after the read ends, and that part is filled in from the germline J gene. The V gene is TRBV5-1, the J gene TRBJ2-3; 10 bases are shared with TRBD2. The CDR3 sequence is 15 residues long. J lost 6 bases, V lost 1 base, and 5 bases had no gene match. Per germline, CDR1 SGHRS and CDR2 YFSETQ. The CDR3 reads CASSLSGGAKDTQYF. The DNA read from the CDR3 is TGCGCCAGCAGCTTGAGCGGGGGGGCCAAGGATACG.

Concerning this clone: The CDR3 extends 3 residues past the end of the read, so its final part is completed from the germline J gene. Additional DNA sequences in this sample encode the identical CDR3. The chain joins TRBV5-5 to TRBJ2-7, with 9 nucleotides matching TRBD2. Trimming took 0 bases from V and 3 from J; bases not matched to a gene: 4. Germline V gene sequence: CDR1 SGHKS, CDR2 YYEKEE (reference sequence). The CDR3 is 15 residues long. Partial CDR3 DNA: TGTGCCAGCAGCTTGGTGGCGGGAGGGTTCTACGAG. As protein: CASSLVAGGFYE. The full CDR3 reads CASSLVAGGFYEQYF.